This T cell receptor beta chain is from a study of control samples from healthy donors and cancer patients. The method was immunoSEQ multiplex PCR; TCRdb's version includes in-frame clones alone and lacks a portion of them. This table holds more than 140,000 clones, 94% found once. The CDR3 totals 13 residues. The germline V and J ends were trimmed by 6 bases and 6 bases, with 13 bases remaining between them. CDR1 is SGHNT and CDR2 is YENEEA in the germline V gene. The rearrangement links TRBV11-3 to TRBJ2-3; perhaps D is TRBD1 or TRBD2 (5 bases each). This receptor was obtained from a man aged 40-55 years in good health. The sequencing sample was made of blood. The CDR3 sequence is CASSYTREDTQYF. As DNA, the CDR3 is TGTGCCAGCAGTTATACCAGGGAGGATACGCAGTATTTT.